Presented here are 29 T cell receptor beta chains from one specimen sequenced in a study of T cells in Graves' hyperthyroidism and ophthalmopathy. TCR beta CDR3 regions were amplified from RNA. HTBI primers drove first-round RT-PCR of the TCR CDR3. TCRdb processed the multiplex PCR reads anew with MiXCR; each CDR3 protein has one entry. This table holds around 800,000 distinct CDR3 sequences, around 38% found once. Sequencing used blood. These receptors came from a man aged 18 to 30 with Graves' hyperthyroidism.

This clonotype was detected a few times. This sequence joins TRBV6-6 and TRBJ1-2, with D perhaps matching TRBD1 (6 bases). The V and J ends lost 5 bases and 5 bases respectively, with 15 bases between them. This CDR3 is 14 amino acids long. Germline CDR1 reads MNHNY; CDR2 reads SVGAGI (reference sequence). CDR3 DNA sequence: TGTGCCAGCAGTCACCGGGACACATTTTATGGCTACACCTTC. Translated: CASSHRDTFYGYTF.

This chain links TRBV12-3 or TRBV12-4 with TRBJ1-3; tentatively, D is TRBD1 (5 bases). Trimming pared 5 bases from V and 15 bases from J, leaving 20 bases between. This CDR3 is built from 13 residues. CDR3: CASSQNTRGRTYF. CDR3 sequence (DNA): TGTGCCAGCAGTCAAAATACCCGGGGCCGAACATATTTT.

This clonotype has a handful of counts. This chain uses TRBV12-3 or TRBV12-4 with TRBJ1-1; unclear D gene. CDR3 length equals 15 residues. Between the trimmed V and J ends, which lost 1 base and 1 base, there was a span of 10 bases. The CDR3 loop is CASSLGREGNTEAFF. The CDR3 bases are TGTGCCAGCAGTTTAGGACGGGAAGGGAACACTGAAGCTTTCTTT.

This chain uses TRBV7-2 with TRBJ2-5; TRBD2 is a possible D gene (7 bases). V was pared by 1 base and J by 5 bases, with 20 bases between. The CDR3 loop spans 17 amino acids. CDR1 and CDR2 from the germline V gene are SGHTA and FQGNSA. CDR3 residues: CASSLEGGIMALETQYF. The CDR3 nucleotides read TGTGCCAGCAGCTTAGAGGGGGGGATCATGGCGTTGGAGACCCAGTACTTC.

This clonotype was recorded many times. V is TRBV7-9 and J is TRBJ2-7, with 10 bases matching TRBD1. The germline V gene has CDR1 SEHNR and CDR2 FQNEAQ (reference sequence). CDR3 length equals 15 residues. Germline trimming cut 5 bases from V and 5 bases from J; bases unmatched to any gene: 9. The CDR3 region is CASSLYGTGADEQYF. CDR3 nucleotides: TGTGCCAGCAGCCTCTACGGGACAGGGGCAGACGAGCAGTACTTC.

The chain links TRBV9 to TRBJ2-6; 10 nucleotides match TRBD2. CDR1 is SGDLS and CDR2 is YYNGEE in the germline V gene. The V segment lost 3 bases and the J segment 1 base; nucleotides outside the gene matches: 7. This CDR3 is built from 18 residues. The CDR3 coding sequence is TGTGCCAGCAGCGCCCCTAGCGGGAGTGTGTCTGGGGCCAACGTCCTGACTTTC. Translated, it gives CASSAPSGSVSGANVLTF.

The chain couples TRBV12-3 or TRBV12-4 to TRBJ1-2, with a tentative D call TRBD1 (5 bases). With 6 bases removed from V and 0 bases from J, the gap between germline ends came to 14 bases. The CDR3 sequence is 15 residues long. The CDR3: CASSNPYRTNYGYTF. The CDR3 DNA sequence: TGTGCCAGCAGCAATCCATACAGGACTAACTATGGCTACACCTTC.

In this sample, this clonotype turned up many times. The chain joins TRBV12-3 or TRBV12-4 to TRBJ2-6; tentative D call: TRBD2 (6 bases). Deletions cut 5 bases from V and 3 bases from J, with 17 bases between. This CDR3 is 17 amino acids long. The CDR3 here is CASSPGQGGGGANVLTF. The CDR3 nucleotides read TGTGCCAGCAGTCCCGGGCAGGGAGGAGGTGGGGCCAACGTCCTGACTTTC.

This clonotype was recorded at least ten times. The CDR3 DNA is TGTGCCAGCCTCACCGGGGCCCAAGAGACCCAGTACTTC. Translated, it gives CASLTGAQETQYF. This sequence joins TRBV2 and TRBJ2-5, with D possibly being TRBD1 or TRBD2 (5 bases each). Trimming shortened V by 8 bases and J by 1 base, and 11 bases separated the two germline ends. The CDR3 covers 13 residues. Germline lookup yields CDR1 SNHLY and CDR2 FYNNEI.

At least ten counts were recorded for this clonotype. The chain recombines TRBV15 with TRBJ1-5; D gene uncertain. Per the germline V gene, CDR1 is LNHNV and CDR2 is YYDKDF (reference sequence). CDR3 length: 12 residues. Trimming cost V 2 bases and J 4 bases, with 3 bases left between them. The CDR3 region has the DNA TGTGCCACCAGCAGAATTAATCAGCCCCAGCATTTT. Protein product: CATSRINQPQHF.

The chain is built from TRBV29-1 and TRBJ2-3, with TRBD2 as a possible D gene (5 bases). Germline V gives CDR1 SQVTM, CDR2 ANQGSEA. The CDR3 contains 14 residues. V lost 6 bases and J 6 bases, leaving 19 bases between the germline ends. The CDR3 sequence: CSVSTGSSRDTQYF. The CDR3 DNA reads TGCAGCGTCTCGACGGGATCTAGTAGGGATACGCAGTATTTT.

The chain has TRBV19 and TRBJ1-2; TRBD1 is a possible D gene (6 bases). This CDR3 region has 12 residues. The germline V gene has CDR1 LNHDA and CDR2 SQIVND (reference sequence). V lost 9 bases and J lost 4, with 12 bases in between. CDR3 amino acids: CASKDRTYGYTF. As DNA, the CDR3 is TGTGCCAGCAAGGACAGAACCTATGGCTACACCTTC. Drawing the rest from reference TRBV19 and TRBJ1-2, the complete variable domain is DGGITQSPKYLFRKEGQNVTLSCEQNLNHDAMYWYRQDPGQGLRLIYYSQIVNDFQKGDIAEGYSVSREKKESFPLTVTSAQKNPTAFYLCASKDRTYGYTFGSGTRLTVV.

The V call is TRBV20-1, the J call TRBJ2-2, with D maybe TRBD1 (6 bases). CDR1 and CDR2 (germline): DFQATT, SNEGSKA (reference sequence). The CDR3 spans 17 residues. V shed 0 bases and J shed 4 bases, with 18 bases lying between them. The CDR3 is CSAREPRRGRGTGELFF. The DNA of the CDR3 is TGCAGTGCTAGAGAACCCCGCAGGGGAAGGGGCACCGGGGAGCTGTTTTTT.

This clonotype was seen more than once but under ten times. A much larger clone lies a single base off, so this may be a read error. V is TRBV10-3 and J is TRBJ2-7; 8 bases match TRBD2. The germline CDR1 and CDR2 sequences are ENHRY and SYGVKD. V lost 3 bases and J lost 5; bases outside the gene matches: 0. The CDR3 length is 12 residues. In DNA form, the CDR3 reads TGTGCCATCAGTGACGGGGGGGACGAGCAGTACTTC. It specifies CAISDGGDEQYF.

This clonotype was observed at least ten times. DNA of the CDR3: TGTGCCAGCAGTGAAGAAGGGGGCGGGCAGCCCCAGCATTTT. Amino acid sequence: CASSEEGGGQPQHF. This chain uses TRBV2 with TRBJ1-5; 7 nucleotides align to TRBD1. The CDR3 has 14 residues. Trimming took 1 base from V and 7 from J; bases not matched to a gene: 4. Germline assignment: CDR1 SNHLY and CDR2 FYNNEI.

As regards this clonotype: Given a much more abundant clone one base away, this may be a read error. The genes are TRBV9 and TRBJ1-1; D ambiguous. The CDR3 is 14 residues long. CDR1 SGDLS and CDR2 YYNGEE come from the germline V gene. V lost 2 bases to trimming and J lost 5 bases, with 13 bases between them. The CDR3: CASSVGRYATEAFF. The DNA of the CDR3 is TGTGCCAGCAGCGTCGGACGGTATGCGACTGAAGCTTTCTTT.

V is TRBV6-4 and J is TRBJ2-5; D uncertain. V lost 1 base and J 6 bases, leaving 9 bases between the germline ends. The CDR3 sequence is 13 residues long. Germline values: CDR1 MRHNA, CDR2 SNTAGT. The CDR3 loop is CASSDLPAKTQYF. Written as DNA, the CDR3 is TGTGCCAGCAGTGACTTACCGGCTAAGACCCAGTACTTC.

The CDR3 is CSAKVAGGRDQPQHF. The CDR3 nucleotides read TGCAGTGCTAAAGTTGCGGGGGGTCGCGATCAGCCCCAGCATTTT. The gene calls are TRBV20-1 and TRBJ1-5; a possible D gene is TRBD1 (5 bases). CDR1 and CDR2 (germline): DFQATT, SNEGSKA (reference sequence). CDR3 length equals 15 residues. Trimming took 4 bases from V and 5 from J, leaving 18 bases between them.

This chain links TRBV20-1 with TRBJ1-5; D not resolved. The CDR3 sequence is 12 residues long. Germline assignment: CDR1 DFQATT and CDR2 SNEGSKA (reference sequence). Trimming shortened V by 0 bases and J by 9 bases, and 9 bases separated the two germline ends. In DNA, the CDR3 is TGCAGTGCTAGAGAAACAGCTGGGCCCCAGCATTTT. It encodes CSARETAGPQHF.

This clonotype occurred a few times. This chain uses TRBV12-3 or TRBV12-4 with TRBJ1-5; 7 bases match TRBD1. J gave up 4 bases and V 6 bases, and 9 bases lay outside the gene matches. The CDR3 loop spans 15 amino acids. The chain's CDR3 is CASSRDRETNQPQHF. In DNA, the CDR3 is TGTGCCAGCAGCCGCGACAGGGAGACTAATCAGCCCCAGCATTTT.

This clonotype was picked up a small number of times. CDR3: CASRGGQGTLTQYF. Here the CDR3 DNA reads TGTGCCAGCAGAGGGGGTCAGGGAACATTGACCCAGTACTTC. V is TRBV2 and J is TRBJ2-5, with TRBD1 as a possible D gene (6 bases). CDR3 length: 14 residues. V gave up 6 bases and J gave up 7 bases, with 18 bases separating them. From germline, CDR1 is SNHLY and CDR2 FYNNEI.

The J gene is TRBJ1-1, the V gene TRBV12-5; 7 bases are shared with TRBD1. Germline CDR1 is LGHNT and CDR2 is FRNRAP. The V and J ends lost 0 bases and 4 bases, in that order; junction bases with no gene match: 5. The CDR3 spans 15 residues. Here the CDR3 DNA reads TGTGCTAGTGGTTTGGTAAGGGGACAGTTCACTGAAGCTTTCTTT. It encodes CASGLVRGQFTEAFF.

The chain employs TRBV15 and TRBJ1-2; 7 nucleotides agree with TRBD1. The CDR3 is made up of 16 amino acids. J was trimmed by 5 bases and V by 1 base; bases with no gene match: 10. The V gene's germline CDR1 is LNHNV and CDR2 YYDKDF (reference sequence). This chain's CDR3 is CATSRVAGGFAYGYTF. CDR3 coding DNA: TGTGCCACCAGCAGAGTAGCAGGGGGGTTTGCATATGGCTACACCTTC.

This clonotype has ten or more counts. The genes are TRBV7-9 and TRBJ1-2; 7 nucleotides match TRBD1. Germline lookup yields CDR1 SEHNR and CDR2 FQNEAQ (reference sequence). Losses at the gene ends were 5 bases for V and 4 bases for J; bases not matched to a gene: 13. This CDR3 has 16 amino acids. The CDR3 DNA sequence: TGTGCCAGCAGCCCATGGGACAGTGCTCCTTTCTATGGCTACACCTTC. It encodes CASSPWDSAPFYGYTF.

This clonotype appeared a few times. The chain joins TRBV5-1 to TRBJ2-5, with TRBD2 identical over 13 bases. CDR3 length equals 14 residues. Trimming took 4 bases from V and 3 from J; bases not matched to a gene: 0. Germline values: CDR1 SGHRS, CDR2 YFSETQ. CDR3 in DNA: TGCGCCAGCAGCGGGACTAGCGGGAAAGAGACCCAGTACTTC. Its translation: CASSGTSGKETQYF. Variable domain in full (rest from reference TRBV5-1 and TRBJ2-5): KAGVTQTPRYLIKTRGQQVTLSCSPISGHRSVSWYQQTPGQGLQFLFEYFSETQRNKGNFPGRFSGRQFSNSRSEMNVSTLELGDSALYLCASSGTSGKETQYFGPGTRLLVL.

This clonotype was seen ten or more times. This chain links TRBV19 with TRBJ1-1, with D unresolved. Trimming removed 7 bases from V and 3 bases from J, with 15 bases in between. Germline-derived CDR1 and CDR2 are LNHDA and SQIVND (reference sequence). This CDR3 contains 14 residues. The CDR3 reads CASKDTFMYTEAFF. The CDR3 DNA follows: TGTGCCAGTAAAGACACATTCATGTACACTGAAGCTTTCTTT.

This clonotype was observed a handful of times. The chain carries TRBV5-6 and TRBJ1-2; a possible D gene is TRBD1 (5 bases). V was trimmed by 4 bases and J by 3 bases, leaving 16 bases between them. Germline-derived CDR1 and CDR2 are SGHDT and YYEEEE. The CDR3 contains 15 residues. CDR3: CASSRGHRRDYGYTF. CDR3 nucleotide sequence: TGTGCCAGCAGCCGCGGACACCGACGAGACTATGGCTACACCTTC.

This clonotype was observed a single time. The chain recombines TRBV20-1 with TRBJ1-1; 9 bases are a match to TRBD1. Germline CDR1 reads DFQATT; CDR2 reads SNEGSKA (reference sequence). The length of the CDR3 is 14 residues. Trimming at V came to 3 bases and at J to 14 bases, leaving 16 bases not matched to a gene. CDR3 in DNA: TGCAGTGCTAGGTTCCGGGACAGGGTCACTGAGCAGTTCTTT. This gives the protein CSARFRDRVTEQFF.

V gene TRBV7-2 combines with J gene TRBJ2-7, with 11 bases fitting TRBD2. The V and J ends lost 5 bases and 7 bases, in that order; junction bases with no gene match: 10. The germline CDR1 and CDR2 sequences are SGHTA and FQGNSA. The CDR3 runs 15 residues. CDR3 coding DNA: TGTGCCAGCAGCCCCCGACTAGCGGGAAGAGAAGAGCAGTACTTC. Protein sequence: CASSPRLAGREEQYF.